The clone carrying this TCR beta chain appeared many times. Its antigen remains unknown. The V gene end was trimmed by 5 bases and the J gene end by 5 bases; junction bases not matched to a gene: 7. From germline, CDR1 is SGHVS and CDR2 FQNEAQ. The CDR3 spans 15 residues. The data originate from a study of Graves' ophthalmopathy and Graves' hyperthyroidism. Study conclusions and caveats: Classification of ophthalmopathy versus stable hyperthyroidism by a 13-signature model yielded 85% to 90% sensitivity and approximately 79% specificity.

Clinical symptoms, serum thyroxine, TRAb, thyroid ultrasound and orbital computed tomography were relied on for diagnosis. What supplied the PBMCs was roughly 10 ml of fresh peripheral blood. RNA served as the template for amplifying TCR beta CDR3 regions. Scientists carried out first-round RT-PCR using HTBI primers and then a second-round multiplex PCR. Each CDR3 protein is one row after TCRdb ran MiXCR on the multiplex PCR reads. This sample has hundreds of thousands of distinct CDR3 sequences, with 22% found just once. This receptor was taken from a woman under 30 with stable Graves' hyperthyroidism. Some clones in this sample may be carry-over from other donors' samples. The sample taken for sequencing was peripheral blood. V is TRBV7-8 and J is TRBJ2-5; TRBD2 agrees at 11 bases. For the CDR3, the DNA is TGTGCCAGCAGCCTACTAGCGGGGGACCGGGAGACCCAGTACTTC. Translation: CASSLLAGDRETQYF.